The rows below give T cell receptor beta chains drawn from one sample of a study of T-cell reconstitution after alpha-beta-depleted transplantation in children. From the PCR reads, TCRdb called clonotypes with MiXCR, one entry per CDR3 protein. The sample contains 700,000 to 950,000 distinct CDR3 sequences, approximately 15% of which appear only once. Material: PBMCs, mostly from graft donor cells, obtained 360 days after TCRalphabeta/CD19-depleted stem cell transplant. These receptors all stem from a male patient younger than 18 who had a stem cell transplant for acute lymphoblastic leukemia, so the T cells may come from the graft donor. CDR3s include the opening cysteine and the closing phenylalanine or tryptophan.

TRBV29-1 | CSVPGGRGADTQYF
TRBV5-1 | CASSLAVSRFNEKLFF
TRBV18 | CASSPGHASYNEQFF
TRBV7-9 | CASSFTLRTQYF
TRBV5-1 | CASSLEKHGTQYF
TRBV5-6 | CASSQDGEASYNEQFF
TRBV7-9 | CASNKFTLGNEQFF
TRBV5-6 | CASSPDSEETQYF
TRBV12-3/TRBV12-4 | CASSSRVGLNEQYF
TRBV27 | CASSLRDRAENIQYF
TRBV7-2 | CASSRLAGGPLSSYNEQFF
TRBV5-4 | CASSQIRDPPIEAFF
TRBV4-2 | CASTSSHGELFF
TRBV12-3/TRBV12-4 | CASSFRPIEQYF
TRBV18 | CASSPPVQSYEQYF
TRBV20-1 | CSASPRVSYNEQFF
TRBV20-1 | CSATPQVNYGYTF
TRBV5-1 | CASSLDWTVFREQYF
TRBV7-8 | CASSSRGRASISGANVLTF
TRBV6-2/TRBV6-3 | CASSYRGAGDPYEQYF
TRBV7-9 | CASSFLSVHEQYF
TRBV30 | CAWSFRDRTNYGYTF
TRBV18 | CASSPPSGGGEKLFF
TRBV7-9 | CASSGGLHHEQYF
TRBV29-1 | CSGQRNTEAFF
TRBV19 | CASSIEGEAGELFF
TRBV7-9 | CASSLDPSPLHF
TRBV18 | CASSPTGPGGTGNTIYF
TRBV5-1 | CASSFSGSTDTQYF
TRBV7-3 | CASSLTRSRGETQYF
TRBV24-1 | CATSDVGGTGELFF
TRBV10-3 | CAISFPPPTGKFAYEQYF
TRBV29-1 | CSGYSGISYEQYF
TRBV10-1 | CASSELGRALDTGELFF
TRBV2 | CASPAGASTDTQYF
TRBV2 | CASSWPGGANTGELFF
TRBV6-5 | CASSYSRTGDRLTDTQYF
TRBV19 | CASSSGRITDTQYF
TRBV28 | CASSLPTETQYF
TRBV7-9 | CASITLGLGAFF
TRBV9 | CASSVAPGTYEQYF
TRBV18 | CASSPMQGSDTQYF
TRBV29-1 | CSVSILAGPGHEQFF
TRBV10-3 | CAINHRGIDEQFF
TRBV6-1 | CASSHSDRGETQYF
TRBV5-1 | CASRPPFRGGLSYEQYF
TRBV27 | CASSLKGQGAYEQYF
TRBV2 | CASSPRVERDWETQYF